A single sample gave rise to the 15 T cell receptor beta chains below, sequenced in a study of cytomegalovirus exposure and HLA in healthy donors. Both 60 Vbeta primers and 13 Jbeta primers went into the PCR. Sequencing was performed with immunoSEQ multiplex PCR; in TCRdb, only in-frame clones are kept and a portion is missing. Of 190,000 or so clones in the sample, roughly 77% were seen once. Sequenced input: PBMCs. The receptors were sampled from a male donor in good health and CMV-seropositive.

The rearrangement uses TRBV5-1 and TRBJ2-1; the match to TRBD2 covers 11 bases. Germline V gene sequence: CDR1 SGHRS, CDR2 YFSETQ. The CDR3 has 15 residues. Losses at the gene ends were 2 bases for V and 10 bases for J; bases not matched to a gene: 8. The CDR3 sequence: CASSLLAGVTSEQFF. The CDR3 DNA is TGCGCCAGCAGCTTACTAGCGGGGGTGACTAGCGAGCAGTTCTTC.

V usage is TRBV6-1 and J usage is TRBJ2-7; D not certain. This CDR3 spans 14 amino acids. The germline V gene has CDR1 MNHNS and CDR2 SASEGT. V lost 8 bases and J 2 bases, leaving 16 bases between the germline ends. CDR3 DNA: TGTGCCAGCCAGGAAATGTTTGGAACCTACGAGCAGTACTTC. Residues: CASQEMFGTYEQYF.

The chain carries TRBV7-9 and TRBJ1-4, with D unresolved. CDR3 size: 11 residues. The germline V and J ends were trimmed by 5 bases and 6 bases, with 4 bases remaining between them. Germline V gene lookup returns CDR1 SEHNR and CDR2 FQNEAQ (reference sequence). CDR3 nucleotide sequence: TGTGCCAGCAGCCCTTATGAAAAACTGTTTTTT. Translation: CASSPYEKLFF.

The chain recombines TRBV25-1 with TRBJ2-5; 11 nucleotides agree with TRBD2. Germline values: CDR1 MGHDK, CDR2 SYGVNS. Unmatched junction bases numbered 9, after V lost 5 bases and J lost 7 bases. CDR3 size: 15 residues. CDR3 DNA sequence: TGTGCCAGCAGTCCAGGACTAGCGGGCGGGGGGACCCAGTACTTC. This sequence encodes CASSPGLAGGGTQYF.

This clone was observed a handful of times. CDR3 protein: CSAAESSYEQYF. In DNA, the CDR3 is TGCAGCGCCGCGGAGAGCTCCTACGAGCAGTACTTC. The chain carries TRBV29-1 and TRBJ2-7; D ambiguous. Germline CDR1 reads SQVTM; CDR2 reads ANQGSEA. V lost 7 bases to trimming and J lost 0 bases, with 10 bases between them. This CDR3 is built from 12 residues.

The chain is built from TRBV6-5 and TRBJ1-1; 11 nucleotides align to TRBD1. CDR3 length: 13 amino acids. Germline lookup yields CDR1 MNHEY and CDR2 SVGAGI. The V gene end was trimmed by 7 bases and the J gene end by 7 bases; junction bases not matched to a gene: 5. The CDR3, as DNA: TGTGCCAGCACCCGGGGACAGGGGGGTGAAGCTTTCTTT. Amino acids: CASTRGQGGEAFF.

In regard to this clone: One end of the junction varies from germline; a read error may be responsible. The rearrangement uses TRBV7-9 and TRBJ1-5; TRBD1 is a possible D gene (5 bases). Germline CDR1 SEHNR, CDR2 FQNEAQ (reference sequence). CDR3 length: 16 residues. This CDR3 is CSSSPYSTVSNQPQHF. The CDR3 bases are TGTTCCAGCAGCCCCTACTCGACAGTTAGCAATCAGCCCCAGCATTTT.

The chain employs TRBV10-3 and TRBJ1-5; the D is unclear. V was cut by 2 bases and J by 2 bases, with 16 bases left in between. The CDR3 covers 17 residues. Germline-derived CDR1 and CDR2 are ENHRY and SYGVKD. The CDR3 sequence: CAISELRVGTGNQPQHF. CDR3 in DNA: TGTGCCATCAGTGAGCTGAGGGTCGGTACGGGCAATCAGCCCCAGCATTTT.

The count of this clone is one. The V gene is TRBV10-3, the J gene TRBJ1-5; D might be TRBD1 (6 bases). Trimming took 7 bases from V and 6 from J, leaving 13 bases between them. Looked up from germline, CDR1 is ENHRY and CDR2 is SYGVKD. The CDR3 is 13 amino acids. The CDR3 here is CAIKGDITQPQHF. The CDR3 region has the DNA TGTGCCATCAAGGGGGACATTACTCAGCCCCAGCATTTT.

This clone was detected only once. The chain recombines TRBV25-1 with TRBJ2-7; D might be TRBD1 (6 bases). CDR1 and CDR2 (germline): MGHDK, SYGVNS. The CDR3 is 16 residues long. The germline V and J ends were trimmed by 6 bases and 4 bases, with 22 bases remaining between them. The CDR3 DNA sequence: TGTGCCAGCAGCGAGATGGGGGCAGGCCGACTTTACGAGCAGTACTTC. Translating gives CASSEMGAGRLYEQYF.

J is TRBJ2-1 and V is TRBV6-5; 10 bases are shared with TRBD2. V shed 8 bases, J shed 12 bases, and the junction held 4 bases outside the gene matches. CDR1 MNHEY and CDR2 SVGAGI come from the germline V gene. The CDR3 is made up of 11 amino acids. CDR3 sequence (DNA): TGTGCCAGCTCTAGCGGGAGCAGGCAGTTCTTC. Residues: CASSSGSRQFF.

The rearrangement links TRBV15 to TRBJ2-7; possibly TRBD2 for D (6 bases). The CDR3 loop spans 12 amino acids. The V gene's germline CDR1 is LNHNV and CDR2 YYDKDF (reference sequence). Trimming shortened V by 9 bases and J by 3 bases, and 12 bases separated the two germline ends. CDR3 coding DNA: TGTGCCACAGGGGTCGGGAGCTACGAGCAGTACTTC. Its translation is CATGVGSYEQYF.

The chain couples TRBV2 to TRBJ2-3; 11 positions agree with TRBD2. The germline V gene encodes CDR1 SNHLY and CDR2 FYNNEI. The CDR3 extends over 14 amino acids. Unmatched junction bases numbered 7, after V lost 8 bases and J lost 6 bases. CDR3 region: CASLSGGAEDTQYF. The CDR3 DNA follows: TGTGCCAGCCTTAGCGGGGGGGCGGAGGATACGCAGTATTTT. Together with reference TRBV2 and TRBJ2-3, the CDR3 gives the full variable domain: EPEVTQTPSHQVTQMGQEVILRCVPISNHLYFYWYRQILGQKVEFLVSFYNNEISEKSEIFDDQFSVERPDGSNFTLKIRSTKLEDSAMYFCASLSGGAEDTQYFGPGTRLTVL.

This chain uses TRBV9 with TRBJ2-5; TRBD2 aligns across 12 bases. This CDR3 is 18 amino acids long. The V and J ends lost 0 bases and 0 bases, in that order; junction bases with no gene match: 6. Germline V CDR1 and CDR2: SGDLS, YYNGEE. CDR3 sequence (DNA): TGTGCCAGCAGCGTAGCTTCGACTAGCGGGGGTTACCAAGAGACCCAGTACTTC. Protein: CASSVASTSGGYQETQYF.

The gene calls are TRBV19 and TRBJ1-5, with D perhaps matching TRBD1 (5 bases). CDR3 length: 13 amino acids. Trimming removed 7 bases at V and 5 bases at J, with 12 bases between. CDR1 LNHDA and CDR2 SQIVND come from the germline V gene (reference sequence). CDR3 region: CASTGETYQPQHF. For the CDR3, the DNA is TGTGCCAGTACGGGGGAGACCTATCAGCCCCAGCATTTT.